A selection of T cell receptor beta chains follows, all from one sample in a study of CD8+CD57+ T cells in acquired aplastic anemia. TCRdb itself ran the reads through MiXCR, one entry per CDR3 protein. The sample includes approximately 380,000 distinct CDR3 sequences, roughly 64% seen only once; the top ten take less than 4%. Sequencing input: sorted CD4+, CD8+, or CD8+CD57+ T cells (not recorded which) from PBMCs. The receptors were gathered from a human donor in good health, serving as a control. CDR3s include the opening cysteine and the closing phenylalanine or tryptophan. Fields, in order: D gene, J gene, clone size, V gene, CDR3 DNA, CDR3 protein. A D gene is named only where the DNA matches it firmly. Not all rows give a size; the values are once, few, many and, for expanded clones, a class.

>.|TRBJ2-5|few|TRBV7-8
TGTGCCAGCAGCCGGCGAAACCAAGAGACCCAGTACTTC
CASSRRNQETQYF
>TRBD2|TRBJ2-7|.|TRBV7-4
TGTGCCAGCAGTTTGGAGAGCGGGACTACCTACGAGCAGTACTTC
CASSLESGTTYEQYF
>.|TRBJ2-7|.|TRBV7-2
TGTGCCAGTAGTATAGTCGGCGGAAACTACGAGCAGTACTTC
CASSIVGGNYEQYF
>.|TRBJ1-1|.|TRBV12-3/TRBV12-4
TGTGCCAGCAGTACCTTCGGAGACAGTCCGAACACTGAAGCTTTCTTT
CASSTFGDSPNTEAFF
>TRBD2|TRBJ2-3|.|TRBV7-2
TGTGCCAGCAGCAACCAGCGGGAGGGAGATACGCAGTATTTT
CASSNQREGDTQYF
>.|TRBJ2-6|many|TRBV9
TGTGCCAGCAGCGTCGGACAGTCGCCCTCTGGGGCCAACGTCCTGACTTTC
CASSVGQSPSGANVLTF
>.|TRBJ2-7|many|TRBV27
TGTGCCAGCAGGAGAGGCAGCCTCTACGAGCAGTACTTC
CASRRGSLYEQYF
>.|TRBJ2-7|.|TRBV20-1
TGCAGTGCTAGATACGTGAGCTCCTACGAGCAGTACTTC
CSARYVSSYEQYF
>TRBD1|TRBJ1-4|many|TRBV11-2
TGTGCCAGCAGCTTCGACAGGGCTAATGAAAAACTGTTTTTT
CASSFDRANEKLFF
>.|TRBJ1-2|.|TRBV7-2
TGTGCCAGCAGCTTTAATCCGTCGCCTCTTTATGAGCAGACCTTC
CASSFNPSPLYEQTF
>.|TRBJ1-5|few|TRBV6-6
TGTGCCAGCAGGGACAACTTCAGCAATCAGCCCCAGCATTTT
CASRDNFSNQPQHF
>TRBD2|TRBJ2-2|many|TRBV19
TGTGCCAGTAGCCTCCTAGCGGGGTCTTCCGGGGAGCTGTTTTTT
CASSLLAGSSGELFF
>.|TRBJ2-1|.|TRBV9
TGTGCCAGCAGCGCGAAGGTTAGTCCCTTCAATGAGCAGTTCTTC
CASSAKVSPFNEQFF
>.|TRBJ1-4|.|TRBV20-1
TGCAGTGCTAGGCCCTCACTCGCAACTAATGAAAAACTGTTTTTT
CSARPSLATNEKLFF
>.|TRBJ1-1|.|TRBV7-3
TGTGCCAGCAGCAGGGGGGGGGCTTCCACTGAAGCTTTCTTT
CASSRGGASTEAFF
>.|TRBJ1-4|many|TRBV20-1
TGCAGTGCTAGGGACAGCGATAATGAAAAACTGTTTTTT
CSARDSDNEKLFF
>TRBD2|TRBJ2-1|.|TRBV7-2
TGTGCCAGCCGGGGGGGAACCTACGACCAGTACGACGGGTTCTTC
CASRGGTYDQYDGFF
>.|TRBJ1-5|.|TRBV12-3/TRBV12-4
TGTGCCACCAGTTTGGCTATCAATCAGCCCCAGCATTTT
CATSLAINQPQHF
>.|TRBJ1-6|.|TRBV5-1
TGCGCCAGCAGCTTAGGGAGGGGGGCAGATTCACCCCCCCACTTT
CASSLGRGADSPPHF
>.|TRBJ1-1|.|TRBV14
TGTGCCAGCAGCGGACGTACCTTCACTGGAGCTTTCTTT
CASSGRTFTGAFF
>TRBD1|TRBJ2-1|.|TRBV9
TGTGCCAGCAGCGTAGCGACAGGGATCAATGCCCAGTTCTTC
CASSVATGINAQFF
>.|TRBJ2-5|.|TRBV24-1
TGTGCCACCAGTGGCGGCGGGTGGGAGACCCAGTACTTC
CATSGGGWETQYF
>TRBD1|TRBJ2-3|once|TRBV11-1
TGTGCCAGCAGCTTAGACGGGTATGGGACAGGGGAGGCAGATACGCAGTATTTT
CASSLDGYGTGEADTQYF
>.|TRBJ2-2|.|TRBV7-6
TGTGCCAGCAGCCTCATCGACGGGAACACCGGGGAGCTGTTTTTT
CASSLIDGNTGELFF
>TRBD2|TRBJ2-5|many|TRBV6-1
TGTGCCAGCAGTGAAGCGTCGCTAGCGGGGGGTCAAGAGACCCAGTACTTC
CASSEASLAGGQETQYF
>.|TRBJ2-3|.|TRBV29-1
TGCAGCGTTGGCCGCGATAATGAAAAGCAGTATTTT
CSVGRDNEKQYF
>.|TRBJ2-7|.|TRBV5-1
TGTGCCAGCAGTCTACCTGGGATCGAGCAGTACTTC
CASSLPGIEQYF
>.|TRBJ1-3|.|TRBV7-8
TGTGCCAGCACTTTGGGCGGGGTGTATGGAAACGCGCTATATTTT
CASTLGGVYGNALYF
>.|TRBJ2-5|.|TRBV7-3
.
CASSSVGGGSSEQF
>.|TRBJ2-2|.|TRBV10-3
TGTGCCATCAGTGAGGGGGCAGAGGGGCACACCGGGGAGCTGTTTTTT
CAISEGAEGHTGELFF
>.|TRBJ1-1|.|TRBV7-2
TGTGCCAGCAGCCAAGGAGGGGAGGGGATGAAGTCTGAAGCTTTCTTT
CASSQGGEGMKSEAFF
>.|TRBJ2-2|.|TRBV7-8
TGTGCCAGCAGCCGCCGGGGTGGCTTCACCGAGGACCTCTTTTTT
CASSRRGGFTEDLFF
>TRBD1|TRBJ1-2|.|TRBV24-1
TGTGCCACCAGTGGACAGGGTGGGGGCTACACCTTC
CATSGQGGGYTF
>.|TRBJ1-2|.|TRBV7-2
TGTGCCAGCAGCTCAGCGGCGCGCGCCTGCGATCGGTACACCTTC
CASSSAARACDRYTF
>.|TRBJ2-3|.|TRBV9
TGTGCCAGCAGTACCCCGAGGGAGGATACGCAGTATTTT
CASSTPREDTQYF
>.|TRBJ1-6|.|TRBV9
TGCGCCAGCAGCGTAGGGGGGGGGCAGACAGATACCCACCACTTT
CASSVGGGQTDTHHF
>TRBD1|TRBJ1-5|.|TRBV5-1
TGCGCCAGCAGGCCCGGGCAAGGGGGACAGTTTAGCAATCAGCCCCAGCATTTT
CASRPGQGGQFSNQPQHF